The clone carrying this T cell receptor (beta chain) showed up many times. Its antigen is as yet unknown. Individual cDNA molecules each received unique molecular identifiers attached to them. TCRdb called the 5' RACE reads again in MiXCR, with one record for every CDR3 protein. The repertoire includes 35,000 to 45,000 distinct CDR3 sequences, approximately 7.2% of them detected once, and roughly an eighth sits in the top ten. The V gene's germline CDR1 is MDHEN and CDR2 SYDVKM. This CDR3 comprises 14 residues. Between the trimmed V and J ends, which lost 3 bases and 3 bases, there was a span of 9 bases. This entry is derived from a study of early T cells in non-severe SARS-CoV-2 infection. Study overall: The study sequenced bulk RNA from unsorted whole blood, with chains unpaired. Points from the study as a whole: CD4 and private specificities were missed by VDJdb matching, which favored anti-spike CD8 responses.

The sequence derives from an adult who was a healthcare worker with PCR-confirmed SARS-CoV-2 infection or an uninfected control (not recorded which). The chain recombines TRBV28 with TRBJ1-5; D is uncertain. The sample in question was whole blood, obtained at baseline. The CDR3 DNA sequence: TGTGCCAGCAGTTTTGACGGATTCAATCAGCCCCAGCATTTT. It codes for CASSFDGFNQPQHF.